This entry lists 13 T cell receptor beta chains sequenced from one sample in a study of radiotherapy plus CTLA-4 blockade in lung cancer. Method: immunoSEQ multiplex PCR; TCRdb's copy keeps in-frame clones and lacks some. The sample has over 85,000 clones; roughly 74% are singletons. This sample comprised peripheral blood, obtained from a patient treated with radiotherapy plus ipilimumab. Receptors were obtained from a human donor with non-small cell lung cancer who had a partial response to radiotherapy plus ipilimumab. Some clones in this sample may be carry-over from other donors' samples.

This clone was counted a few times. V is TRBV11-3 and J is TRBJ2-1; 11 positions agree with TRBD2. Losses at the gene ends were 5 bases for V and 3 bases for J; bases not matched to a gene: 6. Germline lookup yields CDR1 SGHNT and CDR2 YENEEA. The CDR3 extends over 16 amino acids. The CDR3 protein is CASSIYSGGVYNEQFF. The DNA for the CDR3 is TGTGCCAGCAGCATCTATAGCGGGGGGGTCTACAATGAGCAGTTCTTC.

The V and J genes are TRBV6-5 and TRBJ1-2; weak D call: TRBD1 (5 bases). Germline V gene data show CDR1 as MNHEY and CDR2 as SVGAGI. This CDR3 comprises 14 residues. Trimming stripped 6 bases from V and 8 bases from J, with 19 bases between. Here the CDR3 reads CASRGSWGTRGYTF. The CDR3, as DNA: TGTGCCAGCAGGGGGTCGTGGGGCACGAGGGGCTACACCTTC.

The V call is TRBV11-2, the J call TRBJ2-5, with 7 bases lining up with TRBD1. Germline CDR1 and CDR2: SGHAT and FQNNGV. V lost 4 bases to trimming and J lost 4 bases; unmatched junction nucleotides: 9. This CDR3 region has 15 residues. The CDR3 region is CASSSNGQASETQYF. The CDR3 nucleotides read TGTGCCAGCAGCTCCAACGGACAGGCATCAGAGACCCAGTACTTC.

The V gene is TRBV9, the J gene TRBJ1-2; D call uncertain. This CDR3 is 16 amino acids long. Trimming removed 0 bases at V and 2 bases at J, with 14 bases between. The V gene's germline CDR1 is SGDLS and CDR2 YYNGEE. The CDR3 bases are TGTGCCAGCAGCGTAGTGCCAAACCGGGAAAACTATGGCTACACCTTC. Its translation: CASSVVPNRENYGYTF.

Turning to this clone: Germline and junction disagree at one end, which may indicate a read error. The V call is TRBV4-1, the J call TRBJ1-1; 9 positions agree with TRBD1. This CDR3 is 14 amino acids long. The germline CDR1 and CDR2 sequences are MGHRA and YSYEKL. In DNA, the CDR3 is TGTGCCAGCAGCCGGACAGGGGAGGGCACTGAAGCTTTCTTT. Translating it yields CASSRTGEGTEAFF.

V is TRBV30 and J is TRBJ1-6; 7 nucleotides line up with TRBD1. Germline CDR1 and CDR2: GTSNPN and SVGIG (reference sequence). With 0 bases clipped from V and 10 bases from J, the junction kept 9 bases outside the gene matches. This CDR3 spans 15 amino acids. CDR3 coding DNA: TGTGCCTGGAGTGTTGGACAGGTTGGCGGGTCACCCCTCCACTTT. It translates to CAWSVGQVGGSPLHF.

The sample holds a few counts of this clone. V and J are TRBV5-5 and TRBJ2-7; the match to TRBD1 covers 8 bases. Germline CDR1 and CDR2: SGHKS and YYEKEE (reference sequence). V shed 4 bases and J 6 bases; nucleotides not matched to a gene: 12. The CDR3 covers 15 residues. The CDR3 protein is CASSVQGAGRSEQYF. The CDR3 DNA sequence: TGTGCCAGCAGCGTCCAGGGGGCAGGAAGGTCCGAGCAGTACTTC.

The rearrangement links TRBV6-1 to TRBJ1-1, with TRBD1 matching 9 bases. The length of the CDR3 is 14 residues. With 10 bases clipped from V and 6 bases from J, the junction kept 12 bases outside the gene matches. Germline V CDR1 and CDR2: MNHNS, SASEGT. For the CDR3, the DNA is TGTGCCACCCGCGTCGGACAGGGGATATCTGAAGCTTTCTTT. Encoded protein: CATRVGQGISEAFF.

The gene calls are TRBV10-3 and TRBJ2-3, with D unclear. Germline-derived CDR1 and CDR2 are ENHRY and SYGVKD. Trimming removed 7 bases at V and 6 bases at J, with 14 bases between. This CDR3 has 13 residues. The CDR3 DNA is TGTGCCATCAACCCATCACAGTGGGATACGCAGTATTTT. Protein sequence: CAINPSQWDTQYF.

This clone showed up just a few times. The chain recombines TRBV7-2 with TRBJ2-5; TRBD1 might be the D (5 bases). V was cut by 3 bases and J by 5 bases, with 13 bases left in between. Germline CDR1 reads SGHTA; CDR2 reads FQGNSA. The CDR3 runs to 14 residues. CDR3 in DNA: TGTGCCAGCAGCTTTACAGGTCCCGCGGAGACCCAGTACTTC. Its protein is CASSFTGPAETQYF.

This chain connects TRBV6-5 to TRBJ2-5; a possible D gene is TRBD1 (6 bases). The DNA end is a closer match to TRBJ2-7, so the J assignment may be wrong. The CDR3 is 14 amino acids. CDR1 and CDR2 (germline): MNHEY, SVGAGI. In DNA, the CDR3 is TGTGCCAGCAGTCCCGACAGGAACTCCTACGAGCAGTACTTC. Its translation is CASSPDRNSYEQYF.

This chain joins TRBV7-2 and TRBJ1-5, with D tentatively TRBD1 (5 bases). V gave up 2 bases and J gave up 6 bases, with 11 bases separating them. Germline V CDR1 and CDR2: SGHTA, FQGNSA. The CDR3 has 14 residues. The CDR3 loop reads CASSLRAGGQPQHF. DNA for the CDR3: TGTGCCAGCAGCTTAAGGGCGGGGGGTCAGCCCCAGCATTTT. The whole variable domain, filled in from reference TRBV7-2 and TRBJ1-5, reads GAGVSQSPSNKVTEKGKDVELRCDPISGHTALYWYRQSLGQGLEFLIYFQGNSAPDKSGLPSDRFSAERTGGSVSTLTIQRTQQEDSAVYLCASSLRAGGQPQHFGDGTRLSIL.

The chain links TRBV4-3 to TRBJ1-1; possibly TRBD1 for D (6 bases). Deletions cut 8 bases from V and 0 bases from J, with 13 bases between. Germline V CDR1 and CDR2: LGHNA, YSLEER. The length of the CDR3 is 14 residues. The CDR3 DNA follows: TGCGCCAGCTCCGGTGGACAGCTGAACACTGAAGCTTTCTTT. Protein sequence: CASSGGQLNTEAFF.